A selection of T cell receptor beta chains follows, all from one sample in a study of cytomegalovirus exposure and HLA in healthy donors. Data came from immunoSEQ multiplex PCR; TCRdb stores just in-frame clones and leaves some out. In the table there are roughly 100,000 clones, around 15% of which are singletons. The sample taken for sequencing was PBMCs. The origin of the receptors is a female donor in good health and CMV-seronegative. CDR3s include the opening cysteine and the closing phenylalanine or tryptophan. The D gene is left open where the match is weak. The size field is filled for only some rows; it gives once, few, many or a size class.

>TRBD2|few|TRBV11-2|TRBJ2-1
CASSARSGGFYNEQFF
TGTGCCAGCAGCGCGCGTAGCGGGGGGTTTTACAATGAGCAGTTCTTC
>TRBD2|NA|TRBV19|TRBJ2-3
CASSLLAGADTQYF
TGTGCCAGTAGCCTACTAGCGGGAGCTGATACGCAGTATTTT
>NA|few|TRBV18|TRBJ2-5
CASSPNQGHGTQYF
TGTGCCAGCTCACCCAATCAGGGGCACGGGACCCAGTACTTC
>NA|few|TRBV11-2|TRBJ1-1
CASSLFPPGSNTEAFF
TGTGCCAGCAGCTTATTCCCCCCGGGGTCGAACACTGAAGCTTTCTTT
>NA|few|TRBV9|TRBJ1-1
CASSVRGTDTEAFF
TGTGCCAGCAGCGTCAGGGGTACGGACACTGAAGCTTTCTTT
>NA|NA|TRBV28|TRBJ1-2
CASVDPNYGYTF
TGTGCCAGCGTAGATCCTAACTATGGCTACACCTTC
>NA|NA|TRBV6-5|TRBJ1-1
CASADSMNTEAFF
TGTGCCAGCGCGGACAGCATGAACACTGAAGCTTTCTTT
>NA|NA|TRBV6-5|TRBJ1-1
CASSYSGGKEAFF
TGTGCCAGCAGTTACTCCGGAGGAAAGGAAGCTTTCTTT
>TRBD2|NA|TRBV7-2|TRBJ2-3
CASRRISGRVEDTQYF
TGTGCCAGCAGACGTATTAGCGGGAGGGTTGAAGATACGCAGTATTTT
>TRBD1|NA|TRBV28|TRBJ1-2
CATNQGAGYGYTF
TGTGCCACCAACCAGGGGGCGGGATATGGCTACACCTTC
>TRBD2|NA|TRBV29-1|TRBJ2-5
CSVYPALLAGVETQYF
TGCAGCGTATACCCGGCGTTACTAGCGGGAGTAGAGACCCAGTACTTC
>TRBD1|NA|TRBV10-3|TRBJ2-7
CAISDQMTGASYEQYF
TGTGCCATCAGTGACCAGATGACAGGGGCGTCCTACGAGCAGTACTTC
>TRBD1|few|TRBV6-1|TRBJ1-1
CASSEVRTGTANTEAFF
TGTGCCAGCAGTGAAGTGCGAACCGGGACAGCGAACACTGAAGCTTTCTTT
>NA|few|TRBV4-3|TRBJ2-7
CASSQDRSGIYEQYF
TGCGCCAGCAGCCAAGATCGGTCGGGGATCTACGAGCAGTACTTC
>TRBD1|NA|TRBV11-2|TRBJ2-4
CASSLGDRVINIQYF
TGTGCCAGCAGCTTAGGGGACAGGGTTATAAACATTCAGTACTTC
>NA|NA|TRBV5-6|TRBJ2-1
CASSLTTGWDNEQFF
TGTGCCAGCAGCCTTACGACAGGCTGGGACAATGAGCAGTTCTTC
>TRBD1|NA|TRBV18|TRBJ1-2
CASSPDREVGYTF
TGTGCCAGCTCACCGGACAGGGAGGTTGGCTACACCTTC
>NA|few|TRBV19|TRBJ1-1
CASSISLGASYTEAFF
TGTGCCAGTAGTATTAGTCTGGGGGCATCGTACACTGAAGCTTTCTTT
>NA|NA|TRBV29-1|TRBJ1-1
CSVEPGSEAFF
TGCAGCGTTGAGCCCGGGTCTGAAGCTTTCTTT
>TRBD2|few|TRBV4-1|TRBJ2-7
CASSQDLASGLMGQYF
TGCGCCAGCAGCCAAGATCTTGCTAGCGGCCTAATGGGGCAGTACTTC
>TRBD1|NA|TRBV4-3|TRBJ2-5
CASSPRDRETQYF
TGCGCCAGCAGCCCCCGGGACAGAGAGACCCAGTACTTC
>NA|NA|TRBV7-9|TRBJ1-1
CASSLGGHTNTEAFF
TGTGCCAGCAGCTTAGGCGGGCATACAAACACTGAAGCTTTCTTT
>TRBD1|once|TRBV2|TRBJ2-2
CASQQGAGGELFF
TGTGCCAGCCAACAGGGGGCCGGCGGGGAGCTGTTTTTT
>NA|few|TRBV30|TRBJ1-3
CAWFPRQTKFSGNTIYF
TGTGCCTGGTTCCCGAGGCAGACTAAGTTTTCTGGAAACACCATATATTTT
>TRBD1|few|TRBV19|TRBJ1-5
CASSTGGSNQPQHF
TGTGCCAGTAGTACAGGGGGTAGCAATCAGCCCCAGCATTTT
>TRBD1|NA|TRBV5-1|TRBJ1-5
CASSSGDSRNQPQHF
TGCGCCAGCAGCTCAGGGGACAGTCGCAATCAGCCCCAGCATTTT
>TRBD2|few|TRBV7-2|TRBJ2-7
CASLEGGRSSYEQYF
TGTGCCAGCCTGGAAGGCGGGAGAAGCTCCTACGAGCAGTACTTC
>TRBD1|few|TRBV14|TRBJ1-2
CASSQDLTGVLGYTF
TGTGCCAGCAGCCAAGATCTCACAGGGGTACTGGGCTACACCTTC
>TRBD2|NA|TRBV7-2|TRBJ2-2
CASGPSGGHTGELFF
TGTGCCAGCGGACCTAGCGGGGGGCACACCGGGGAGCTGTTTTTT
>TRBD1|few|TRBV5-1|TRBJ1-2
CASSPGDRNYGYTF
TGCGCCAGCAGCCCGGGGGACAGAAACTATGGCTACACCTTC
>NA|NA|TRBV6-6|TRBJ1-1
CASSTYGTGMTEAFF
TGTGCCAGCAGCACCTATGGCACAGGGATGACTGAAGCTTTCTTT
>TRBD1|NA|TRBV30|TRBJ2-7
CAWSTGVSSEQYF
TGTGCCTGGAGTACAGGGGTTAGCAGCGAGCAGTACTTC
>NA|NA|TRBV4-1|TRBJ2-7
CASSQGHEQYF
TGCGCCAGCAGCCAAGGACATGAGCAGTACTTC
>NA|NA|TRBV10-3|TRBJ1-5
CAISESSAGINQPQHF
TGTGCCATCAGTGAGTCGTCGGCAGGGATCAATCAGCCCCAGCATTTT
>NA|NA|TRBV29-1|TRBJ1-2
CSGGDTNYGYTF
TGCAGCGGGGGGGATACTAACTATGGCTACACCTTC
>NA|few|TRBV7-2|TRBJ1-1
CASSVRQTSEAFF
TGTGCCAGCAGCGTCCGACAAACCTCTGAAGCTTTCTTT
>NA|NA|TRBV30|TRBJ2-7
CAWRGRVFSYEQYF
TGTGCCTGGAGGGGGCGCGTGTTCTCCTACGAGCAGTACTTC
>NA|NA|TRBV10-3|TRBJ1-1
CAISEPLGGETEAFF
TGTGCCATCAGTGAGCCTCTCGGGGGGGAAACTGAAGCTTTCTTT
>TRBD2|NA|TRBV6-6|TRBJ2-1
CASTPSSGRTVEQFF
TGTGCCAGCACCCCTTCTAGCGGGAGAACCGTTGAGCAGTTCTTC
>NA|NA|TRBV2|TRBJ2-2
CASNSGGELFF
TGTGCCAGCAATTCGGGCGGGGAGCTGTTTTTT
>NA|few|TRBV5-1|TRBJ1-1
CASSSDTNTEAFF
TGCGCCAGCAGCTCAGACACGAACACTGAAGCTTTCTTT
>NA|few|TRBV30|TRBJ1-5
CAWSVGGNQPQHF
TGTGCCTGGAGTGTAGGGGGCAATCAGCCCCAGCATTTT
>TRBD2|NA|TRBV18|TRBJ2-3
CASSPTSGSTDTQYF
TGTGCCAGCTCACCGACTAGCGGGAGCACAGATACGCAGTATTTT
>NA|few|TRBV4-2|TRBJ2-2
CASSQDVAPNTGELFF
TGTGCCAGCAGCCAAGACGTGGCACCGAACACCGGGGAGCTGTTTTTT
>TRBD1|few|TRBV9|TRBJ1-2
CASSVGQGPYGYTF
TGTGCCAGCAGCGTAGGACAGGGCCCTTATGGCTACACCTTC
>TRBD1|few|TRBV5-6|TRBJ2-2
CASSSRTGTGELFF
TGTGCCAGCAGCTCAAGGACAGGGACCGGGGAGCTGTTTTTT
>TRBD1|NA|TRBV28|TRBJ1-2
CATVTDRGSRGYTF
TGTGCCACCGTGACGGACAGGGGATCTCGTGGCTACACCTTC
>NA|few|TRBV13|TRBJ2-7
CASSAKTGEKAYEQYF
TGTGCCAGCAGCGCTAAGACAGGAGAAAAAGCCTACGAGCAGTACTTC
>NA|NA|TRBV5-4|TRBJ1-2
CASSLGDKDYGYTF
TGTGCCAGCAGCTTGGGGGACAAAGACTATGGCTACACCTTC
>NA|NA|TRBV5-1|TRBJ2-7
CASSYPRDSNAYEQYF
TGCGCCAGCAGCTACCCCAGGGACTCTAACGCCTACGAGCAGTACTTC
>NA|few|TRBV5-4|TRBJ2-2
CASSPPRGKSGELFF
TGTGCCAGCAGCCCGCCCCGAGGGAAATCCGGGGAGCTGTTTTTT
>NA|NA|TRBV28|TRBJ2-1
CASDPMGSSSYNEQFF
TGTGCCAGCGATCCCATGGGCAGTAGCTCCTACAATGAGCAGTTCTTC
>NA|few|TRBV6-5|TRBJ1-2
CASSASQGFSYGYTF
TGTGCCAGCAGTGCGTCTCAGGGCTTTTCCTATGGCTACACCTTC
>TRBD2|NA|TRBV6-5|TRBJ2-1
CASSDSGNSYNEQFF
TGTGCCAGCAGCGATAGCGGGAACTCCTACAATGAGCAGTTCTTC
>TRBD2|few|TRBV28|TRBJ2-2
CASSPRTSGFFTGELFF
TGTGCCAGCAGTCCTAGGACTAGCGGGTTCTTCACCGGGGAGCTGTTTTTT